This T cell receptor beta chain originates from a study of graft-versus-host responses after intestinal transplantation. Whole-study context: Isolated intestinal, liver-intestinal, or multivisceral transplants were what recipients had.

General study results and limits: Association was observed between peak circulating GvH clone levels and early post-transplant HvG declines. Subjects displaying graft-donor T cell macrochimerism possessed elevated graft-versus-host to host-versus-graft clonal ratios inside allografts. Detected in recipient marrow were GvH clones, some of which were first observed in ileum or blood.

Germline CDR1 is LNHDA and CDR2 is SQIVND (reference sequence). This CDR3 has 16 residues. V lost 5 bases, J lost 5 bases, and 10 bases stayed unmatched. Worth noting for this clone: As yet, its antigen is unknown.

Repertoires were generated with immunoSEQ multiplex PCR, while TCRdb's copy carries only in-frame clones and drops some. The repertoire holds about 100,000 clones, roughly 87% seen once, with around 0.98% in the top ten. This TCR was sampled from a human donor who was the organ donor for an intestinal transplant. The rearrangement uses TRBV19 and TRBJ1-5; the match to TRBD1 covers 9 bases. This material consisted of unstimulated CD4+ T cells sorted from spleen or lymph node cells, taken before transplant. CDR3 DNA: TGTGCCAGTAGTTCTCCACAGGGGGCGGAAGATCAGCCCCAGCATTTT. Translating it yields CASSSPQGAEDQPQHF.